This paragraph reports one T cell receptor (beta chain). The CDR3 has 14 residues. Looked up from germline, CDR1 is LNHDA and CDR2 is SQIVND (reference sequence). The V end was cut by 4 bases, the J end by 7 bases, with 14 bases between. TCRdb's table, derived via immunoSEQ multiplex PCR, lists solely in-frame clones and lacks some. The sample carries 40,000 to 45,000 clones, 80% recorded once. This sample is part of a study of OX40 agonist ivuxolimab in advanced cancers. Study-wide background: Ivuxolimab is a fully human IgG2 antibody that activates OX40 (CD134). In three patients, partial responses were observed, one with hepatocellular carcinoma and two with cutaneous melanoma.

Blood samples were obtained at baseline, cycle 4 day 1, and cycle 7 day 1. Sequencing used CD4+ or CD8+ T cells sorted from blood, obtained in a trial of the OX40 agonist ivuxolimab. The source of this sequence is an adult with an advanced solid tumor such as melanoma, head and neck, liver or kidney cancer. The V and J genes are TRBV19 and TRBJ1-5, with D tentatively TRBD1 (5 bases). This CDR3 reads CASSSPQGDQPQHF. The CDR3 nucleotides are TGTGCCAGTAGTAGCCCGCAGGGAGACCAGCCCCAGCATTTT.